Each of the 25 T cell receptor beta chains below was sequenced from the same sample in a study of spatial heterogeneity in lung cancer. The time point: sample taken at primary tumor resection. Material for sequencing was whole RNA from tumor, nontumor lung or frozen PBMC, left unsorted. TCRdb passed the 5' RACE reads through MiXCR, listing each CDR3 protein once. The data show roughly 39,000 distinct CDR3 sequences, around 7.1% seen once. The specimen comprised PBMCs, sampled at surgery. The source is a female donor with early-stage non-small cell lung cancer.

This clonotype was observed many times. V gene TRBV29-1 combines with J gene TRBJ2-2; D may match TRBD1 or TRBD2 (6 bases each). This CDR3 spans 14 amino acids. The germline V gene has CDR1 SQVTM and CDR2 ANQGSEA. V lost 6 bases and J 4 bases, leaving 15 bases between the germline ends. The CDR3 reads CSVGGRQITGELFF. The DNA for the CDR3 is TGCAGCGTCGGGGGCAGACAGATCACCGGGGAGCTGTTTTTT.

This clonotype was recorded at least ten times. CDR3 DNA: TGTGCCAGCAGAGGGGGACTGCGCTCCTACGAGCAGTACTTC. It is translated as CASRGGLRSYEQYF. The rearrangement links TRBV3-1 to TRBJ2-7; D is tentatively TRBD1 or TRBD2 (6 bases each). Trimming removed 6 bases from V and 0 bases from J, with 12 bases in between. CDR1 LGHDT and CDR2 YNNKEL come from the germline V gene (reference sequence). The CDR3 totals 14 residues.

This clonotype has ten or more counts. The V call is TRBV6-2 or TRBV6-3, the J call TRBJ1-5, with D hard to call. The germline gives CDR1 MNHEY, CDR2 SVGEGT. The length of the CDR3 is 16 residues. Trimming took 2 bases from V and 3 from J, leaving 14 bases between them. In DNA, the CDR3 is TGTGCCAGCAGTTACGGTCGGCAGAGTCTCAATCAGCCCCAGCATTTT. Residues: CASSYGRQSLNQPQHF.

This clonotype is classed as large. This rearrangement joins TRBV6-5 to TRBJ1-5; weak D call: TRBD1 (5 bases). The ends were cut back, 0 bases at V and 1 base at J, with 7 bases in the middle. The length of the CDR3 is 15 residues. From germline, CDR1 is MNHEY and CDR2 SVGAGI. The CDR3 spells CASSYSGQSNQPQHF. CDR3 coding DNA: TGTGCCAGCAGTTACTCGGGGCAGAGCAATCAGCCCCAGCATTTT.

This clonotype has a count of ten or more. The genes are TRBV7-7 and TRBJ2-5; D is uncertain. Germline V lookup: CDR1 SSHAT, CDR2 FNYEAQ (reference sequence). V lost 1 base and J lost 5, with 14 bases in between. This CDR3 region has 15 residues. The CDR3 DNA follows: TGTGCCAGCAGCTTAGAGGCTTCCGTGAGGGAGACCCAGTACTTC. Translated, it gives CASSLEASVRETQYF. Complete variable domain (other parts from reference TRBV7-7 and TRBJ2-5): GAGVSQSPRYKVTKRGQDVTLRCDPISSHATLYWYQQALGQGPEFLTYFNYEAQPDKSGLPSDRFSAERPEGSISTLTIQRTEQRDSAMYRCASSLEASVRETQYFGPGTRLLVL.

DNA for the CDR3: TGCGCCAGCAGCAACACTCAGGGCTCCTACGAGCAGTACTTC. It yields the protein CASSNTQGSYEQYF. This chain uses TRBV4-1 with TRBJ2-7, with D tentatively TRBD1 (5 bases). The germline V gene encodes CDR1 MGHRA and CDR2 YSYEKL. The CDR3 extends over 14 amino acids. With 5 bases removed from V and 0 bases from J, the gap between germline ends came to 11 bases.

The chain has TRBV5-1 and TRBJ1-1, with D possibly being TRBD1 (5 bases). The CDR3 length is 16 residues. The germline V gene encodes CDR1 SGHRS and CDR2 YFSETQ. V was shortened by 4 bases and J by 4 bases, with 20 bases between the two germline ends. The CDR3 region is CASSQSGMGESTEAFF. In DNA, the CDR3 is TGCGCCAGCAGCCAATCAGGGATGGGAGAAAGCACTGAAGCTTTCTTT.

The chain links TRBV20-1 to TRBJ2-7, with D possibly matching TRBD2 (5 bases). Trimming took 0 bases from V and 9 from J, leaving 18 bases between them. The germline gives CDR1 DFQATT, CDR2 SNEGSKA (reference sequence). The CDR3 is 14 amino acids. Here the CDR3 DNA reads TGCAGTGCTAGAGATGGGAGCGCGGGCGAGTGGCAGTACTTC. Translating it yields CSARDGSAGEWQYF.

This clonotype was seen ten or more times. The chain combines TRBV6-1 with TRBJ2-1; maybe TRBD2 (5 bases). V was pared by 0 bases and J by 8 bases, with 20 bases between. Per the germline V gene, CDR1 is MNHNS and CDR2 is SASEGT. This CDR3 region has 17 residues. The CDR3 sequence is CASSEAGSGYFFHEQFF. The CDR3 DNA sequence: TGTGCCAGCAGTGAAGCGGGATCGGGGTATTTCTTTCATGAGCAGTTCTTC.

This clonotype was detected many times. The rearrangement joins TRBV20-1 to TRBJ2-7; D gene uncertain. Trimming removed 6 bases at V and 5 bases at J, with 23 bases between. CDR1 and CDR2 from the germline V gene are DFQATT and SNEGSKA (reference sequence). The CDR3 spans 15 residues. CDR3 in DNA: TGCAGTGCCCCGAGGAGAGGCAGCGTTGGGGACGAGCAGTACTTC. As protein: CSAPRRGSVGDEQYF.

This clonotype has at least ten counts. This rearrangement joins TRBV4-2 to TRBJ2-3; D is unclear. CDR3 length: 14 residues. V was clipped by 4 bases and J by 1 base, with 9 bases between them. Germline V gene data show CDR1 as LGHNA and CDR2 as YNFKEQ. In DNA form, the CDR3 reads TGTGCCAGCAGCCTCCACCCGGGCACAGATACGCAGTATTTT. Protein: CASSLHPGTDTQYF.

This clonotype was recorded many times. The gene calls are TRBV18 and TRBJ2-7; D is undetermined. Trimming left V 0 bases short and J 3 bases short, with 15 bases between. Per the germline V gene, CDR1 is KGHSH and CDR2 is LQKENI. The CDR3 loop spans 16 amino acids. DNA for the CDR3: TGTGCCAGCTCACCACCCTCAACCCCAATGGGCTACGAGCAGTACTTC. Its translation: CASSPPSTPMGYEQYF.

The CDR3 region has the DNA TGCAGTGCTAGTTTCTTGGGGGAGCGAAACATTCAGTACTTC. Protein product: CSASFLGERNIQYF. V gene TRBV20-1 combines with J gene TRBJ2-4; D is perhaps TRBD1 or TRBD2 (5 bases each). Germline V gene sequence: CDR1 DFQATT, CDR2 SNEGSKA (reference sequence). This CDR3 is 14 amino acids long. V lost 3 bases and J 6 bases, leaving 15 bases between the germline ends.

In this sample, this clonotype turned up many times. The chain has TRBV7-6 and TRBJ1-6, with D unclear. The CDR3 totals 12 residues. V was shortened by 5 bases and J by 7 bases, with 6 bases between the two germline ends. Germline V gene data show CDR1 as SGHVS and CDR2 as FNYEAQ. The CDR3 here is CASSHANSPLHF. CDR3 bases: TGTGCCAGCAGCCACGCGAATTCACCCCTCCACTTT.

This clonotype was picked up many times. This chain uses TRBV6-5 with TRBJ1-5; D call uncertain. The CDR3 covers 14 residues. Trimming removed 2 bases at V and 9 bases at J, with 14 bases between. The germline V gene has CDR1 MNHEY and CDR2 SVGAGI. The CDR3 loop reads CASSYDQDDWPQHF. As DNA, the CDR3 is TGTGCCAGCAGTTACGACCAGGATGATTGGCCCCAGCATTTT.

The CDR3 sequence: CASSPGTGGYEKLFF. As DNA, the CDR3 is TGTGCCAGCAGTCCAGGGACAGGGGGCTATGAAAAACTGTTTTTT. This chain joins TRBV27 and TRBJ1-4, with TRBD1 matching 12 bases. CDR3 length: 15 amino acids. CDR1 MNHEY and CDR2 SMNVEV come from the germline V gene (reference sequence). Losses at the gene ends were 5 bases for V and 6 bases for J; bases not matched to a gene: 4.

This clonotype was seen only a few times. The chain combines TRBV7-2 with TRBJ1-1, with D tentatively TRBD1 (6 bases). With 6 bases removed from V and 10 bases from J, the gap between germline ends came to 15 bases. CDR1 and CDR2 (germline): SGHTA, FQGNSA. This CDR3 is 12 amino acids long. The CDR3 nucleotides read TGTGCCAGCAGAGGACAGTTAATAGGAGCTTTCTTT. It is translated as CASRGQLIGAFF. Complete variable domain (other parts from reference TRBV7-2 and TRBJ1-1): GAGVSQSPSNKVTEKGKDVELRCDPISGHTALYWYRQSLGQGLEFLIYFQGNSAPDKSGLPSDRFSAERTGGSVSTLTIQRTQQEDSAVYLCASRGQLIGAFFGQGTRLTVV.

The chain recombines TRBV27 with TRBJ1-3; D is possibly TRBD1 (5 bases). The germline V gene encodes CDR1 MNHEY and CDR2 SMNVEV (reference sequence). CDR3 length: 15 amino acids. Deletions cut 11 bases from V and 3 bases from J, with 20 bases between. The CDR3 loop reads CASSGGPYSGNTIYF. CDR3 DNA sequence: TGTGCCTCCTCGGGGGGTCCCTATAGTGGAAACACCATATATTTT.

The sample holds many counts of this clonotype. The rearrangement links TRBV19 to TRBJ2-6, with D uncertain. The CDR3 runs 15 residues. The V and J ends lost 8 bases and 0 bases respectively, with 11 bases between them. CDR1 and CDR2 (germline): LNHDA, SQIVND (reference sequence). CDR3: CASALFYSGANVLTF. DNA of the CDR3: TGTGCCAGTGCCCTATTTTACTCTGGGGCCAACGTCCTGACTTTC.

This clonotype was observed many times. V gene TRBV18 combines with J gene TRBJ1-4; D is ambiguous. The germline V and J ends were trimmed by 1 base and 5 bases, with 5 bases remaining between them. The germline V gene has CDR1 KGHSH and CDR2 LQKENI. This CDR3 spans 13 amino acids. The DNA of the CDR3 is TGTGCCAGCTCACCACTAAGAAATGAAAAACTGTTTTTT. This codes for CASSPLRNEKLFF.

This clonotype showed up many times. The chain combines TRBV20-1 with TRBJ2-7, with D uncertain. CDR3 length equals 13 residues. V lost 1 base, J lost 5 bases, and 12 bases lay in between. In germline, CDR1 is DFQATT, CDR2 SNEGSKA (reference sequence). CDR3 loop: CSARAVQSDEQYF. DNA for the CDR3: TGCAGTGCTAGAGCCGTCCAGTCTGACGAGCAGTACTTC.

This clonotype was seen only a few times. The rearrangement joins TRBV7-8 to TRBJ1-1; perhaps TRBD1 as D (6 bases). CDR1 SGHVS and CDR2 FQNEAQ come from the germline V gene. The CDR3 runs 15 residues. V dropped 1 base and J dropped 0 bases, with 9 bases sitting between them. Written as DNA, the CDR3 is TGTGCCAGCAGCTTAGGACAGGCCATGAACACTGAAGCTTTCTTT. Translating it yields CASSLGQAMNTEAFF.

The chain recombines TRBV12-3 or TRBV12-4 with TRBJ2-1; D is possibly TRBD2 (6 bases). Deletions cut 2 bases from V and 8 bases from J, with 13 bases between. The CDR3 has 14 amino acids. This chain's CDR3 is CASSLRRGIDEQFF. DNA for the CDR3: TGTGCCAGCAGTTTAAGGCGGGGAATCGATGAGCAGTTCTTC.

Many counts were recorded for this clonotype. CDR3 sequence: CASSTTGSGDTQYF. The CDR3 bases are TGCGCCAGCAGCACCACAGGGTCGGGAGATACGCAGTATTTT. The chain combines TRBV5-1 with TRBJ2-3, with D possibly matching TRBD1 (6 bases). V was trimmed by 4 bases and J by 5 bases, leaving 14 bases between them. Germline CDR1 is SGHRS and CDR2 is YFSETQ. This CDR3 spans 14 amino acids.

This clonotype was detected many times. This chain joins TRBV12-3 or TRBV12-4 and TRBJ2-2; possible D gene TRBD1, 5 bases. Deletions cut 6 bases from V and 1 base from J, with 12 bases between. The CDR3 consists of 15 residues. The CDR3: CASRRQNMNTGELFF. In DNA, the CDR3 is TGTGCCAGCAGAAGACAGAACATGAACACCGGGGAGCTGTTTTTT.